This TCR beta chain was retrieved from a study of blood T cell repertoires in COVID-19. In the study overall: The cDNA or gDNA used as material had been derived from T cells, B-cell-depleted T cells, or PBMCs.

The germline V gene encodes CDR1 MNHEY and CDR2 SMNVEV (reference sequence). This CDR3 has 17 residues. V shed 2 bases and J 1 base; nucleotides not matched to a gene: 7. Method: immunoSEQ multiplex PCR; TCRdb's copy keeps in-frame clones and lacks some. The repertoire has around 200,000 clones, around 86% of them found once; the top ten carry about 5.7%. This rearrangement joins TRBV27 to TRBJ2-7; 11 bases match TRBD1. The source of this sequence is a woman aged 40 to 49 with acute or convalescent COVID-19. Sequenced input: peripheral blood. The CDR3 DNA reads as TGTGCCAGCAGTTTACGGGACAGGGGGTCTGGGTCCTACGAGCAGTACTTC. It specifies CASSLRDRGSGSYEQYF.